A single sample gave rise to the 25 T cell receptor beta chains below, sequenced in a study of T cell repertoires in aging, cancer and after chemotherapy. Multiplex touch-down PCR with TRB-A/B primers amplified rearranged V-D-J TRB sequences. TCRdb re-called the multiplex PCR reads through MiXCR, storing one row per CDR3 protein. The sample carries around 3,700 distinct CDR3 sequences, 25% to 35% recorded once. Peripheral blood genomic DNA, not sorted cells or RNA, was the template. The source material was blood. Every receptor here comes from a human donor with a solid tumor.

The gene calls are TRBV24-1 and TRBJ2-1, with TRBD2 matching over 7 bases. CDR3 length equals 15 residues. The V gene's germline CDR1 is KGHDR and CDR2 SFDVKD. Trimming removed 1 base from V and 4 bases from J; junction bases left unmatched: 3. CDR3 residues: CATSDFPSGYNEQFF. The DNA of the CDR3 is TGTGCCACCAGTGATTTCCCTAGCGGTTACAATGAGCAGTTCTTC.

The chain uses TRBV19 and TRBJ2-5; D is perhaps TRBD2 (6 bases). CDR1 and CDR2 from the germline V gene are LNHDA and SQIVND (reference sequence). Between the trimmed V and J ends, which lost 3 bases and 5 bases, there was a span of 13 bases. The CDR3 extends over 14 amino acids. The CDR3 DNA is TGTGCCAGTAGTATTGGAGGGTTTGGGGAGACCCAGTACTTC. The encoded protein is CASSIGGFGETQYF.

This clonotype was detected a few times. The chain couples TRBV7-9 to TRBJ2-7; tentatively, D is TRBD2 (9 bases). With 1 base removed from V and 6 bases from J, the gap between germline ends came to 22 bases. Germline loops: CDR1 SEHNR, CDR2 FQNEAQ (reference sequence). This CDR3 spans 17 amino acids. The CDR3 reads CASSLGQGLAGRVEQYV. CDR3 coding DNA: TGTGCCAGCAGCTTAGGACAGGGGCTAGCGGGAAGGGTCGAGCAGTACGTC.

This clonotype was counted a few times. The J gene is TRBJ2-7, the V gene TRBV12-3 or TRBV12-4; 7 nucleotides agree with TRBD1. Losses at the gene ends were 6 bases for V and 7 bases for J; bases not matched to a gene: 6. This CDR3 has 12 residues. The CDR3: CASRKGAGEQYF. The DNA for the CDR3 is TGTGCCAGCAGGAAGGGGGCAGGTGAGCAGTACTTC.

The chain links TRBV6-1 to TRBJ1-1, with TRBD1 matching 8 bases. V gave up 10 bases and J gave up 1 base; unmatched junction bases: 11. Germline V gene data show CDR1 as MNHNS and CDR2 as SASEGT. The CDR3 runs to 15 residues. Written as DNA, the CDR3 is TGTGCCACTTTACCCCCGGGACAGGCGAACACTGAAGCTTTCTTT. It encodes CATLPPGQANTEAFF.

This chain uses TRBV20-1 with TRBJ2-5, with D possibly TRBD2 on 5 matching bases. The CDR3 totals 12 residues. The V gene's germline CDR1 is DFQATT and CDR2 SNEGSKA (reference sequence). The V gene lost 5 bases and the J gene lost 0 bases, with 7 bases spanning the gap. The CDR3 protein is CSARLYQETQYF. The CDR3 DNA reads TGCAGTGCTCGACTATACCAAGAGACCCAGTACTTC.

The CDR3: CSARDLDRGYNEQFF. The CDR3 nucleotides read TGCAGTGCTAGAGATCTGGACAGGGGCTACAATGAGCAGTTCTTC. The V gene is TRBV20-1, the J gene TRBJ2-1, with 9 bases lining up with TRBD1. V was clipped by 0 bases and J by 3 bases; unmatched bases: 3. Looked up from germline, CDR1 is DFQATT and CDR2 is SNEGSKA (reference sequence). This CDR3 region has 15 residues.

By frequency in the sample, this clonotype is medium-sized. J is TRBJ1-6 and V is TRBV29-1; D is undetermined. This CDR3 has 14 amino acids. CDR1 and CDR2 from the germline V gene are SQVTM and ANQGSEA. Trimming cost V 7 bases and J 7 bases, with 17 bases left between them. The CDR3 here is CSALEGGENSPLHF. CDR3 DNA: TGCAGCGCCCTAGAGGGCGGGGAGAATTCACCCCTCCACTTT.

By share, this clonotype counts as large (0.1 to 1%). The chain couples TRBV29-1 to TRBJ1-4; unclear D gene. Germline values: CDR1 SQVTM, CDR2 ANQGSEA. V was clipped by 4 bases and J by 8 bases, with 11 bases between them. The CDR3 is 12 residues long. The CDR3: CSVGREGEKLFF. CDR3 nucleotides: TGCAGCGTTGGTAGGGAAGGAGAAAAACTGTTTTTT.

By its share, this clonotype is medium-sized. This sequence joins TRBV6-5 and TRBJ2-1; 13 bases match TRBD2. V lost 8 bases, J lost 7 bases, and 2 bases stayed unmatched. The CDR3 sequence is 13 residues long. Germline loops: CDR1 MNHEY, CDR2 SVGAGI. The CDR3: CASSTSGGNEQFF. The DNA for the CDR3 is TGTGCCAGCTCGACTAGCGGGGGGAATGAGCAGTTCTTC.

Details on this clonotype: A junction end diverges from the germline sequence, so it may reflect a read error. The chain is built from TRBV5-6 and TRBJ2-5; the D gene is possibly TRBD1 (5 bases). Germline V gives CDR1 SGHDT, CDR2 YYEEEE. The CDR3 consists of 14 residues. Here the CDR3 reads CASSSDRTQETQYF. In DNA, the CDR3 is TGCGCCAGCAGCTCCGACAGAACCCAAGAGACCCAGTACTTC. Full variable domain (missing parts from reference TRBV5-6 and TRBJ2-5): DAGVTQSPTHLIKTRGQQVTLRCSPKSGHDTVSWYQQALGQGPQFIFQYYEEEERQRGNFPDRFSGHQFPNYSSELNVNALLLGDSALYLCASSSDRTQETQYFGPGTRLLVL.

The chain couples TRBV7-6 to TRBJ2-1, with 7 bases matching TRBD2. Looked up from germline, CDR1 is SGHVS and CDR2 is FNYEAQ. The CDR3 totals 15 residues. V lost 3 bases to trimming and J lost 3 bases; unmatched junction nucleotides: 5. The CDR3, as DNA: TGTGCCAGCAGCTTGGGGGAGGGCCGCTACAATGAGCAGTTCTTC. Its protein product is CASSLGEGRYNEQFF. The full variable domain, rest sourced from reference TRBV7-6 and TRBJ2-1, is GAGVSQSPRYKVTKRGQDVALRCDPISGHVSLYWYRQALGQGPEFLTYFNYEAQQDKSGLPNDRFSAERPEGSISTLTIQRTEQRDSAMYRCASSLGEGRYNEQFFGPGTRLTVL.

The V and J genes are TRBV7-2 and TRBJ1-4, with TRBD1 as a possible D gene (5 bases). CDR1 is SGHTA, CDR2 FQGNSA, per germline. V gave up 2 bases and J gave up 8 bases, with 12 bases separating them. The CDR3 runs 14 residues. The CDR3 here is CASSLKGPEEKLFF. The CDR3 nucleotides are TGTGCCAGCAGCTTAAAGGGGCCAGAGGAAAAACTGTTTTTT. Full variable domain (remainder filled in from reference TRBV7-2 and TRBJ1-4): GAGVSQSPSNKVTEKGKDVELRCDPISGHTALYWYRQSLGQGLEFLIYFQGNSAPDKSGLPSDRFSAERTGGSVSTLTIQRTQQEDSAVYLCASSLKGPEEKLFFGSGTQLSVL.

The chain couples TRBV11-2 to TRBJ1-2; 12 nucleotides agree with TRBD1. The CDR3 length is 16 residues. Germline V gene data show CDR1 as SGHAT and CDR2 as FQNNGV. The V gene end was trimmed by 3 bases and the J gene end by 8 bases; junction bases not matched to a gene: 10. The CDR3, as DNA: TGTGCCAGCAGCTTCCGGGACAGGGGGCGAAAAGGAGGCTACACCTTC. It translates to CASSFRDRGRKGGYTF.

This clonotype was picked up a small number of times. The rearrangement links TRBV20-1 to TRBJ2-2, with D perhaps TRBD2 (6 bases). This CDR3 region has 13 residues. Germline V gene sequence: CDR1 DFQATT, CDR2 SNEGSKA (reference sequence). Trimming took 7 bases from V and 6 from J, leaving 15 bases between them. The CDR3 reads CSGLSGRPGELFF. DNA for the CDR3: TGCAGTGGGCTTAGCGGAAGACCCGGGGAGCTGTTTTTT.

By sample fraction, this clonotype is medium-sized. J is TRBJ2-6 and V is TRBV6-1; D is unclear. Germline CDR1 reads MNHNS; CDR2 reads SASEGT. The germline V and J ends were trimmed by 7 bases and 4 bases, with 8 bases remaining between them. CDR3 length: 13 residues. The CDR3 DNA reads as TGTGCCAGCAAGAGCGCCGGGGCCAACGTCCTGACTTTC. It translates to CASKSAGANVLTF.

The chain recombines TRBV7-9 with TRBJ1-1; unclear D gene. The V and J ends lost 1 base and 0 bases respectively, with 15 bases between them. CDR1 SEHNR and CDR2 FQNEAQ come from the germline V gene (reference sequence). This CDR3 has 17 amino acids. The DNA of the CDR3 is TGTGCCAGCAGCTTAGTTTCCCCCGACCGTATGAACACTGAAGCTTTCTTT. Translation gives CASSLVSPDRMNTEAFF.

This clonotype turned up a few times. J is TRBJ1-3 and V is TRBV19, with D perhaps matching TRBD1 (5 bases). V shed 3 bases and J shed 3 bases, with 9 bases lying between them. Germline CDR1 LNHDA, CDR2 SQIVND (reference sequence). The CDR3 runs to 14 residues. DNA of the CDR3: TGTGCCAGTAGTATCGGAGACAGTGGAAACACCATATATTTT. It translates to CASSIGDSGNTIYF.

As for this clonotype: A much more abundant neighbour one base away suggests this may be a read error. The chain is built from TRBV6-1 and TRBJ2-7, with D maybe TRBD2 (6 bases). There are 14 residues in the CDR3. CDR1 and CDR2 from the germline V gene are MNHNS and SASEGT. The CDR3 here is CVSKEGGGGYEQYF. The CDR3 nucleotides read TGTGTCAGCAAGGAGGGTGGCGGAGGCTACGAGCAGTACTTC.

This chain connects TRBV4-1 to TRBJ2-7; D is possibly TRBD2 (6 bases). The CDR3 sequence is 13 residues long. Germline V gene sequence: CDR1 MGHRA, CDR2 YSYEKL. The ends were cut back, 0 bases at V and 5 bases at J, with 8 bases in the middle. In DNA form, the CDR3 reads TGCGCCAGCAGCCAAGATCGGGGGAACGAGCAGTACGTC. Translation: CASSQDRGNEQYV.

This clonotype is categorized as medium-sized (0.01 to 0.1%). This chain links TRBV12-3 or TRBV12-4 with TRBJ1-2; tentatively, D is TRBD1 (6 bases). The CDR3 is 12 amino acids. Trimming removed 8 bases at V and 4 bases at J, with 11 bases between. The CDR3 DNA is TGTGCCAGCGCTCGACAGGCCTATGGCTACACCTTC. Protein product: CASARQAYGYTF.

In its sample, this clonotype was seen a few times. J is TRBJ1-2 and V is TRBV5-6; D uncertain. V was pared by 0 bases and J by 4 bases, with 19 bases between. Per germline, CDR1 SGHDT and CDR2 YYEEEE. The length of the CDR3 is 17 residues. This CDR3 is CASSLGRNSRIIYGYTF. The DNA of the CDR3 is TGTGCCAGCAGCTTGGGACGGAATTCCAGAATAATCTATGGCTACACCTTC.

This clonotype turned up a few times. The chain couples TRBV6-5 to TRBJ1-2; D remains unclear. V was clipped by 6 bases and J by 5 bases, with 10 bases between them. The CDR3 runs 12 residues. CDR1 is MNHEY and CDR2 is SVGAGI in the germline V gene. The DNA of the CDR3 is TGTGCCAGCAGGGACCCTCCTTATGGCTACACCTTC. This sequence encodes CASRDPPYGYTF.

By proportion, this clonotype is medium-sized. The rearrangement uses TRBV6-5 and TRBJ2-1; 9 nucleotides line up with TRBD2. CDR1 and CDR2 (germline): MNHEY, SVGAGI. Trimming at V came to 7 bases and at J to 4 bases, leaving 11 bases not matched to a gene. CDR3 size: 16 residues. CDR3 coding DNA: TGTGCCAGCAAAGGCCCTAGCGGGGATAGGTACAATGAGCAGTTCTTC. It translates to CASKGPSGDRYNEQFF.

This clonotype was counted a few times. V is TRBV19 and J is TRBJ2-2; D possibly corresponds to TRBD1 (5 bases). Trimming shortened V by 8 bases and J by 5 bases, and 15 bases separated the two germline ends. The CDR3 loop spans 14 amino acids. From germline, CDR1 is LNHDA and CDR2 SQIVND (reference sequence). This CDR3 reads CASQGSLLTGELFF. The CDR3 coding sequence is TGTGCCAGTCAGGGATCTCTGCTAACCGGGGAGCTGTTTTTT.